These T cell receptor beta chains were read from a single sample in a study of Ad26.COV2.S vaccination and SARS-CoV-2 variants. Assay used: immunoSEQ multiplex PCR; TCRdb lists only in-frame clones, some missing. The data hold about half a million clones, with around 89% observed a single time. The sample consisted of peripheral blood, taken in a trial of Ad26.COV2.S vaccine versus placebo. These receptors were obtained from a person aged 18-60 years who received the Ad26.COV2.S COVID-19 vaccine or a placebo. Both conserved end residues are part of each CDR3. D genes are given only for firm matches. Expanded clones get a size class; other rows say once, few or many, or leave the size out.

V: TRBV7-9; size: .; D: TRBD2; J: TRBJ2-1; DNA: TGTGCCAGCTCGTTGGCTAGCGGATACAATGAGCAGTTCTTC; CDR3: CASSLASGYNEQFF
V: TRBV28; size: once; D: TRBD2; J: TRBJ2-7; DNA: TGTGCCAGCAGTTTAGGACTAGCGGGAGGTTCCGCCTACGAGCAGTACTTC; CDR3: CASSLGLAGGSAYEQYF
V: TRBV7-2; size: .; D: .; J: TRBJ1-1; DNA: TGTGCCAGCGGGAAGCAGGTACAGAACACTGAAGCTTTCTTT; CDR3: CASGKQVQNTEAFF
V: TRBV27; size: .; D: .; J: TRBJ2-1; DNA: TGTGCCAGCAGTTCCCCCTACAATGAGCAGTTCTTC; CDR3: CASSSPYNEQFF
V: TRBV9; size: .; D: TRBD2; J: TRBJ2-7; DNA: TGTGCCAGCAGCGTAGGGGCGGGAGAGCGCGAGCAGTACTTC; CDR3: CASSVGAGEREQYF
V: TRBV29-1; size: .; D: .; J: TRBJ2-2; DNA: TGCAGCGTTCGGCATCCGAACACCGGGGAGCTGTTTTTT; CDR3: CSVRHPNTGELFF
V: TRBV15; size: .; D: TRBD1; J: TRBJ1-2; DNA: TGTGCCACCGAGGGACAGGGGAATGGCTACACCTTC; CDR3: CATEGQGNGYTF
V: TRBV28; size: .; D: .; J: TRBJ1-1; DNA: TGTGCCAGCAATACACTCAAGCAGGGATTGGCGAACACTGAAGCTTTCTTT; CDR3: CASNTLKQGLANTEAFF
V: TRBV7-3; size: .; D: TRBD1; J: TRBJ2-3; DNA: TGTGCCAGCAGCTTAACGTTCGGACAGGGTAATCCGCAGTATTTT; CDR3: CASSLTFGQGNPQYF
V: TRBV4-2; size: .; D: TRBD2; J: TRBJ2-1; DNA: TGTGCCAGCAGCCACGTGGGAGGGCCCGTTAATGAGCAGTTCTTC; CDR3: CASSHVGGPVNEQFF
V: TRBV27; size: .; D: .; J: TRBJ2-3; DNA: TGTGCCAGCCCCGGCAATCGCACAGATACGCAGTATTTT; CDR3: CASPGNRTDTQYF
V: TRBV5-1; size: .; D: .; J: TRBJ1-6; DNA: TGCGCCAGCAGCTTGATGGAGAATTCACCCCTCCACTTT; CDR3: CASSLMENSPLHF
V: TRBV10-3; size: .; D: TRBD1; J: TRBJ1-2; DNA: TGTGCCATCAGTGATAGGGACAGGCCCAACTATGGCTACACCTTC; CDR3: CAISDRDRPNYGYTF
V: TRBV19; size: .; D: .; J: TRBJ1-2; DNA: TGTGCCAGTAGTATTGACTCGTATGGCTACACCTTC; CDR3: CASSIDSYGYTF
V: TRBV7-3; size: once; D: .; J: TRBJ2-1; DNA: TGTGCCAGCAGCCCCGGGACGGGGACCTACAATGAGCAGTTCTTC; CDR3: CASSPGTGTYNEQFF
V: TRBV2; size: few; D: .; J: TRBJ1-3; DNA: TGTGCCAGCAGGGCGGGCCATCTCGGGCACACCATATATTTT; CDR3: CASRAGHLGHTIYF
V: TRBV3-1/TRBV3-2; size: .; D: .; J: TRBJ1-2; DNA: TGTGCCAGCAACCAAGATCGCATAGGGTATGGCTACACCTTC; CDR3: CASNQDRIGYGYTF
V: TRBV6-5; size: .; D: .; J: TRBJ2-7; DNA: TGTGCCAGCAGTTACAGAGGGGTGATTAAGTTGTCCGAGCAGTACTTC; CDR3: CASSYRGVIKLSEQYF
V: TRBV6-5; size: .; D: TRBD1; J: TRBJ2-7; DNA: TGTGCCAGCAGCCCCGACAGGGGGACCTCCTACGAGCAGTACTTC; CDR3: CASSPDRGTSYEQYF
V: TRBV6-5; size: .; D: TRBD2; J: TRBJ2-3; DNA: TGTGCCAGCAAACGACTAGCGGGAGAGGCTGGCACGCAGTATTTT; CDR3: CASKRLAGEAGTQYF
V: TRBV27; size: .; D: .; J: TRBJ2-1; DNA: TGTGCCAGCAGCCCGTGGAGCTCCTACAATGAGCAGTTCTTC; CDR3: CASSPWSSYNEQFF
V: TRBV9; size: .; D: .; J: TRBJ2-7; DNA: TGTGCCAGCAGTGAAAGTGGTGCTAACTCCTACGAGCAGTACTTC; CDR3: CASSESGANSYEQYF
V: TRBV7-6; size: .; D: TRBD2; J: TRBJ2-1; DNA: TGTGCCAGCAGCGCGGGACTAGCGGGACCATCCTACAATGAGCAGTTCTTC; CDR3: CASSAGLAGPSYNEQFF
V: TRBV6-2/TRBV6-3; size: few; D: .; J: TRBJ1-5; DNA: TGTGCCAGCAGCCACCCACCCAGGGGAGCTCAGCCCCAGCATTTT; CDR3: CASSHPPRGAQPQHF
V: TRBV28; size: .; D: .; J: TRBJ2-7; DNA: TGTGCCAGCAGTTTACGGGGAGAGCAGTACTTC; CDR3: CASSLRGEQYF
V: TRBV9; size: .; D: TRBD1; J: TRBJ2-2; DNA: TGTGCCAGCAGCGTGACAGGGGCCCCCGGGGAGCTGTTTTTT; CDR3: CASSVTGAPGELFF
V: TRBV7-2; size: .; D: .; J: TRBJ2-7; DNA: TGTGCCAGCAGCTTAGTTCTGAACGAGCAGTACTTC; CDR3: CASSLVLNEQYF
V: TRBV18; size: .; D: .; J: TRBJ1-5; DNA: TGTGCCAGCTCACCAACGGTCGATAGCAATCAGCCCCAGCATTTT; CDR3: CASSPTVDSNQPQHF
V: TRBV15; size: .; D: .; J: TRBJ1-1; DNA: TGTGCCACCAGCAGAGATTCTAGGCAGAACCTCATGAACACTGAAGCTTTCTTT; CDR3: CATSRDSRQNLMNTEAFF
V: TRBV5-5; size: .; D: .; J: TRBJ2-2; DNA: TGTGCCAGCAGCTTGGGGGTCAGGGACCTCACCGGGGAGCTGTTTTTT; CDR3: CASSLGVRDLTGELFF
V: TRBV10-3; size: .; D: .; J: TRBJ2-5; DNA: TGTGCCATCAGTGAGAGCCATTGGGAGACCCAGTACTTC; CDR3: CAISESHWETQYF
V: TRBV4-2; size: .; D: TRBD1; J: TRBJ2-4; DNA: TGTGCCAGCAGCCGAGAGCAGGGGGCCGAGGCCAAAAACATTCAGTACTTC; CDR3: CASSREQGAEAKNIQYF
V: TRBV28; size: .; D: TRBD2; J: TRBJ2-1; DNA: TGTGCCAGCAGTTTGGTCCTAGCGGGAACCTACAATGAGCAGTTCTTC; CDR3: CASSLVLAGTYNEQFF
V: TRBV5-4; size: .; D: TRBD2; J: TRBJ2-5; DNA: TGTGCCAGCAGCTTAGCGGGGGCAGAAGAGACCCAGTACTTC; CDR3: CASSLAGAEETQYF
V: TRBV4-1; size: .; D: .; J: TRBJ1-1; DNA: TGCGCCAGCAGCCAAGATGTGGACAGTAGGAACACTGAAGCTTTCTTT; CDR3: CASSQDVDSRNTEAFF
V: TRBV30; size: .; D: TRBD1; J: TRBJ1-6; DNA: TGTGCCTGGAGTCCGACAGGGGAGTCTTCACCCCTCCACTTT; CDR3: CAWSPTGESSPLHF
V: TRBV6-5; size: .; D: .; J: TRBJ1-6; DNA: TGTGCCTCCCAAACCAAATATTCACCCCTCCACTTT; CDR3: CASQTKYSPLHF
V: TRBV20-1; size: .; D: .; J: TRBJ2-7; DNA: TGCAGTGTGCCCCTCGGGGTAGAGCAGTACTTC; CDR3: CSVPLGVEQYF
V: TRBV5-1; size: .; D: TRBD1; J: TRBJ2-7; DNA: TGCGCCAGCAGCCACACGGGACAGGGGCCCTACGAGCAGTACTTC; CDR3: CASSHTGQGPYEQYF